Sequencing of this TCR beta chain was carried out in a study of neurological immune-mediated disorders. In this sample, this clonotype turned up many times. The target antigen is unknown. The cDNA was synthesized by 5'RACE incorporating 10-nucleotide random UMIs. TCRdb re-called the 5' RACE reads with MiXCR, one entry per CDR3 protein. The data show fewer than 40,000 distinct CDR3 sequences, less than 5% seen once. Libraries from sorted cells each used some 1 million CD4+ or CD8+ T cells. Germline CDR1 ENHRY, CDR2 SYGVKD. This CDR3 comprises 16 residues. V lost 0 bases and J 3 bases, leaving 13 bases between the germline ends. Study-wide points: HTLV-1-associated myelopathy showed the most TCR clonal expansion; multiple sclerosis the least, below healthy controls. No expanded-clone CDR3 amino acid sequence recurred across subjects, suggesting private TCR-beta repertoires.

The source is a woman aged 40 to 49 in good health. Material for sequencing was CD4+ T cells from blood. This sequence joins TRBV10-3 and TRBJ2-3; unclear D gene. The CDR3, as DNA: TGTGCCATCAGTGAGTCGTCGGCCGTAGGAACAGATACGCAGTATTTT. This gives the protein CAISESSAVGTDTQYF.